This T cell receptor beta chain is from a study of T cells after yellow fever vaccination. CDR1 SGHTA and CDR2 FQGNSA come from the germline V gene. The CDR3 consists of 12 residues. The V end was cut by 4 bases, the J end by 6 bases, with 10 bases between. Of note for this clonotype: What it binds is not known.

General study results and limits: Weaker, the secondary response had a peak occurring faster, on day 5 versus 15.

The authors made TCR cDNA by 5'RACE template switching, adding a universal primer site and UMIs. TCRdb processed the 5' RACE reads anew with MiXCR; each CDR3 protein has one entry. The data show some 500,000 distinct CDR3 sequences, with roughly 14% seen just once and 11% to 15% held by the top ten. The chain joins TRBV7-2 to TRBJ2-7; D is uncertain. The origin of this receptor is a young man who received the YFV17D yellow fever vaccine. Sequenced here: PBMCs, sampled on the day of the yellow fever booster vaccination. For the CDR3, the DNA is TGTGCCAGCAGCTCGAGGTGGGGCGAGCAGTACTTC. Protein product: CASSSRWGEQYF. Filled out from reference TRBV7-2 and TRBJ2-7, the complete variable domain reads GAGVSQSPSNKVTEKGKDVELRCDPISGHTALYWYRQSLGQGLEFLIYFQGNSAPDKSGLPSDRFSAERTGGSVSTLTIQRTQQEDSAVYLCASSSRWGEQYFGPGTRLTVT.